A selection of T cell receptor beta chains follows, all from one sample in a study of T cell changes during pregnancy in multiple sclerosis. Assay: immunoSEQ multiplex PCR; the TCRdb copy retains only in-frame clones and omits some. The data show roughly 100,000 clones, about 90% seen once. The sample was peripheral blood, taken before pregnancy. These receptors all come from a female donor with multiple sclerosis, enrolled in a pregnancy study. The CDR3 runs from the conserved cysteine through the conserved F or W. A D gene is named only where the DNA matches it firmly. Expanded clones get a size class; other rows say once, few or many, or leave the size out.

CDR3aa: CASSILAGAGEQFF; CDR3nt: TGTGCCAGCAGCATACTAGCGGGAGCGGGTGAGCAGTTCTTC; j_gene: TRBJ2-1; v_gene: TRBV7-2; d_gene: TRBD2; abundance: -
CDR3aa: CASLDYRGLVTEAFF; CDR3nt: TGTGCCAGCCTCGACTACAGGGGGCTTGTCACTGAAGCTTTCTTT; j_gene: TRBJ1-1; v_gene: TRBV19; d_gene: TRBD1; abundance: -
CDR3aa: CASSVRGMGNEKLFF; CDR3nt: TGTGCCAGCAGCGTAAGGGGAATGGGGAATGAAAAACTGTTTTTT; j_gene: TRBJ1-4; v_gene: TRBV9; d_gene: -; abundance: -
CDR3aa: CASSSFRSGGELFF; CDR3nt: TGTGCCAGCAGCTCCTTTCGGAGTGGCGGGGAGCTGTTTTTT; j_gene: TRBJ2-2; v_gene: TRBV5-4; d_gene: -; abundance: -
CDR3aa: CASSTPGLAGGTSYEQYF; CDR3nt: TGTGCCAGCAGTACCCCGGGACTAGCGGGAGGGACCTCCTACGAGCAGTACTTC; j_gene: TRBJ2-7; v_gene: TRBV28; d_gene: TRBD2; abundance: -
CDR3aa: CASSEAEREGNQPQHF; CDR3nt: TGTGCCAGCAGTGAAGCGGAGAGGGAAGGCAATCAGCCCCAGCATTTT; j_gene: TRBJ1-5; v_gene: TRBV6-1; d_gene: -; abundance: -
CDR3aa: CARSLRGGEFEQFF; CDR3nt: TGTGCCAGAAGCTTGCGGGGGGGAGAATTCGAGCAGTTCTTC; j_gene: TRBJ2-1; v_gene: TRBV5-3; d_gene: TRBD2; abundance: -
CDR3aa: CASSELQGENGYTF; CDR3nt: TGTGCCAGCTCAGAACTACAGGGGGAGAATGGCTACACCTTC; j_gene: TRBJ1-2; v_gene: TRBV18; d_gene: TRBD1; abundance: -
CDR3aa: CASSLGGRSAGYEQYF; CDR3nt: TGTGCCAGCAGCTTAGGGGGTCGGTCGGCGGGGTACGAGCAGTACTTC; j_gene: TRBJ2-7; v_gene: TRBV7-9; d_gene: -; abundance: once
CDR3aa: CAYRDRDKADTQYF; CDR3nt: TGTGCCTACAGGGACAGGGATAAAGCAGATACGCAGTATTTT; j_gene: TRBJ2-3; v_gene: TRBV30; d_gene: TRBD1; abundance: -
CDR3aa: CASSPYRLANNEQFF; CDR3nt: TGTGCCAGTAGCCCATACCGACTAGCCAACAATGAGCAGTTCTTC; j_gene: TRBJ2-1; v_gene: TRBV19; d_gene: TRBD2; abundance: -
CDR3aa: CSVGQDSLLNTEAFF; CDR3nt: TGCAGCGTTGGACAGGACAGCCTCTTGAACACTGAAGCTTTCTTT; j_gene: TRBJ1-1; v_gene: TRBV29-1; d_gene: -; abundance: -
CDR3aa: CASLLGGDPYGKLFF; CDR3nt: TGTGCCAGTTTGTTGGGGGGTGATCCATATGGAAAACTGTTTTTT; j_gene: TRBJ1-4; v_gene: TRBV28; d_gene: -; abundance: -
CDR3aa: CASSSLLGDRGGEQYF; CDR3nt: TGTGCCAGCAGTTCCCTCCTCGGGGACAGGGGAGGCGAGCAGTACTTC; j_gene: TRBJ2-7; v_gene: TRBV5-4; d_gene: TRBD1; abundance: -
CDR3aa: CASSYVQTTGELFF; CDR3nt: TGTGCCAGCAGTTACGTACAAACCACCGGGGAGCTGTTTTTT; j_gene: TRBJ2-2; v_gene: TRBV6-5; d_gene: -; abundance: -
CDR3aa: CASSFTAGVYEQYF; CDR3nt: TGTGCCAGCAGTTTTACGGCGGGAGTGTACGAGCAGTACTTC; j_gene: TRBJ2-7; v_gene: TRBV28; d_gene: TRBD2; abundance: -
CDR3aa: CASSLHRETEAFF; CDR3nt: TGCGCCAGCAGCTTGCACAGGGAGACTGAAGCTTTCTTT; j_gene: TRBJ1-1; v_gene: TRBV5-1; d_gene: -; abundance: few
CDR3aa: CASTGVLGNTIYF; CDR3nt: TGTGCCAGCACAGGGGTTTTGGGAAACACCATATATTTT; j_gene: TRBJ1-3; v_gene: TRBV19; d_gene: TRBD1; abundance: few
CDR3aa: CAWSPGQNTEAFF; CDR3nt: TGTGCCTGGAGCCCTGGACAGAACACTGAAGCTTTCTTT; j_gene: TRBJ1-1; v_gene: TRBV30; d_gene: -; abundance: -
CDR3aa: CARSQPWATEAFF; CDR3nt: TGTGCCAGATCACAACCGTGGGCCACTGAAGCTTTCTTT; j_gene: TRBJ1-1; v_gene: TRBV2; d_gene: -; abundance: -
CDR3aa: CASSIGLAPNTGELFF; CDR3nt: TGTGCCAGTAGTATAGGGCTAGCCCCGAACACCGGGGAGCTGTTTTTT; j_gene: TRBJ2-2; v_gene: TRBV19; d_gene: -; abundance: -
CDR3aa: CASSPWSQGQETQYF; CDR3nt: TGTGCCAGCAGCCCCTGGTCACAGGGACAAGAGACCCAGTACTTC; j_gene: TRBJ2-5; v_gene: TRBV7-8; d_gene: -; abundance: -
CDR3aa: CASSPKLGGLGNSPLHF; CDR3nt: TGTGCCAGCAGCCCCAAATTGGGGGGGCTCGGTAATTCACCCCTCCACTTT; j_gene: TRBJ1-6; v_gene: TRBV7-3; d_gene: -; abundance: -
CDR3aa: CACSLDSSYNSPLHF; CDR3nt: TGTGCCTGTTCCCTCGACAGCTCCTATAATTCACCCCTCCACTTT; j_gene: TRBJ1-6; v_gene: TRBV30; d_gene: -; abundance: once